This T cell receptor beta chain was obtained from a study of blood T cell repertoires in COVID-19. Study in general: The study drew acute and convalescent COVID-19 samples from the United States, Italy and Spain. Nucleic acid was either cDNA or gDNA, and it came from T cells, B-cell-depleted T cells, or PBMCs.

This clone appeared a few times. The table came from immunoSEQ multiplex PCR; TCRdb's copy has only in-frame clones and leaves some out. The sample has 200,000 or so clones; about 84% are singletons. Trimming removed 7 bases from V and 2 bases from J; junction bases left unmatched: 7. The germline V gene encodes CDR1 SEHNR and CDR2 FQNEAQ (reference sequence). The CDR3 covers 15 residues. Sequencing input: peripheral blood. The chain recombines TRBV7-9 with TRBJ1-3; 8 nucleotides align to TRBD1. The TCR comes from a woman in her thirties with acute or convalescent COVID-19. The CDR3 region has the DNA TGTGCCAGCACCCTCGACAGGGGTCCTGGAAACACCATATATTTT. Encoded protein: CASTLDRGPGNTIYF.